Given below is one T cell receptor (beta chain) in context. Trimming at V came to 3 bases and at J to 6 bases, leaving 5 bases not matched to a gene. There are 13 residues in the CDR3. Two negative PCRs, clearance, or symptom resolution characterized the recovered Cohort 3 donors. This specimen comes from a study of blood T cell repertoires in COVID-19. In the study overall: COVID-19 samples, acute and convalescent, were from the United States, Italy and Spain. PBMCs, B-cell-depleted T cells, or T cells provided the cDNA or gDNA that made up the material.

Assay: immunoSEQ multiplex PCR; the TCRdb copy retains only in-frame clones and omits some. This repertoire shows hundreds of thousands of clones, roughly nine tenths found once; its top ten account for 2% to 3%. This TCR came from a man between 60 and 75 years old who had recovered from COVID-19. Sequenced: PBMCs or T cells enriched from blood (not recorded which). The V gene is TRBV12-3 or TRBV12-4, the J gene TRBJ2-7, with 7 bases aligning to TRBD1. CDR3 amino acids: CASSLGAGGEQYF. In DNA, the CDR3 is TGTGCCAGCAGTTTGGGGGCAGGGGGCGAGCAGTACTTC.